This T cell receptor (beta chain) was sequenced for a study of cytomegalovirus exposure and HLA in healthy donors. Study-level background: Among 150 million to 200 million T cells, an earlier analysis found 117 million unique TCR beta sequences. Study-wide findings and caveats: For TCR beta chains, V- and J-gene trimming was later linked to a missense DCLRE1C variant.

Primers for the PCR totalled 60 Vbeta and 13 Jbeta. Here immunoSEQ multiplex PCR was the method, and the copy in TCRdb shows in-frame clones only, minus some. The sample includes 130,000 to 150,000 clones, about 79% of them seen just once. The V end was cut by 0 bases, the J end by 1 base, with 5 bases between. The CDR3 is made up of 14 amino acids. Per germline, CDR1 SGDLS and CDR2 YYNGEE. A remark on this clone: As yet, its antigen is unknown.

The donors gave bone marrow, and they were healthy. The sequenced sample consisted of PBMCs. The J gene is TRBJ1-3, the V gene TRBV9; D perhaps matches TRBD1 (5 bases). This clonotype originated in a man aged 40-55 years in good health and CMV-seropositive. For the CDR3, the DNA is TGTGCCAGCAGCGTAGAGGGGTCTGGAAACACCATATATTTT. Translated: CASSVEGSGNTIYF.